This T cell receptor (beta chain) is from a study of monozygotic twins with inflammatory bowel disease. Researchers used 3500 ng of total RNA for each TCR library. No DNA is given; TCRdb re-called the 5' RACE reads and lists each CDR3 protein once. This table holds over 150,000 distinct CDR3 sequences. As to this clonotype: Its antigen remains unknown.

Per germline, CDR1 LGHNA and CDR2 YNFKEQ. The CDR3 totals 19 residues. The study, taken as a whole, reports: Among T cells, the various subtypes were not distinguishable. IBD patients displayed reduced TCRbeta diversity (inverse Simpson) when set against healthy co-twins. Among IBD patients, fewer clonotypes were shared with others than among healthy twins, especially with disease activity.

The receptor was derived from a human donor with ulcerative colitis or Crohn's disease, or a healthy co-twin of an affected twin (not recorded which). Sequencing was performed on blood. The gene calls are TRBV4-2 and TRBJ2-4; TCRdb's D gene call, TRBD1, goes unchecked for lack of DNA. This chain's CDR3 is CASSPAPGGNPFNFNIQYF.